This TCR beta chain was identified in a study of memory CD8 T cells in hepatitis C reinfection. Across the study: Peak reinfection samples were taken 3 to 8 weeks after detection.

Of note for this clone: Its matching antigen is unknown.

V lost 7 bases and J lost 10, with 17 bases in between. The CDR3 length is 13 residues. Germline values: CDR1 MNHEY, CDR2 SVGAGI. Time point given: peak reinfection, 3 to 8 weeks after reinfection detection. No in vitro expansion preceded TCR sequencing of the sorted cells. The Montreal HEPCO cohort supplied donors who inject drugs. A couple of donors provided sorted CD3+ CD8+ CD45RO- naive CD8 T cells at all three reinfection time points. Generated by immunoSEQ multiplex PCR, the TCRdb table keeps only in-frame clones and is missing some. The profile covers around 47,000 clones, with 88% appearing a single time and under 1.5% taken by the ten largest. Study-level results: Conclusions on public clonotypes and secondary clearance were not definitive with a handful of donors.

The rearrangement links TRBV6-5 to TRBJ2-1; no clear D gene. The sequencing sample was made of naive CD8+ T cells sorted from blood. The receptor's source is a man in his late teens or twenties with hepatitis C virus infection. CDR3 protein: CASTRPLDGEQFF. The CDR3 nucleotides read TGTGCCAGCACCCGCCCCCTAGACGGGGAGCAGTTCTTC.